This TCR beta chain was captured in a study of T cells after yellow fever vaccination. MiXCR, run by TCRdb on the 5' RACE reads, gives a single entry per CDR3 protein. Of 300,000 to 400,000 distinct CDR3 sequences listed, 8.7% were seen once; the top ten hold more than 15%. This clonotype came up many times. Germline V lookup: CDR1 SEHNR, CDR2 FQNEAQ (reference sequence). Trimming took 5 bases from V and 4 from J; bases not matched to a gene: 3. The CDR3 has 14 residues. The sample consisted of PBMCs, taken on the day of the first yellow fever vaccination. The TCR originated in a man in his late teens or twenties who received the YFV17D yellow fever vaccine. V gene TRBV7-9 combines with J gene TRBJ2-2; TRBD1 matches 8 bases. CDR3 sequence: CASSEQGGTGELFF. CDR3 DNA: TGTGCCAGCAGCGAACAGGGGGGCACCGGGGAGCTGTTTTTT.